Sequencing of this T cell receptor beta chain was carried out in a study of breast tumors, draining lymph nodes, adjacent tissues. The sample holds many counts of this clonotype. No antigen is known for it. Whole-study findings and limits: Luminal-like breast cancer showed significantly greater tumor-nontumor repertoire similarity than basal-like breast cancer did. Tumor T cell lymph node origin was a supported hypothesis, not proven. Tumor repertoires ranked between lymph nodes and nontumor tissue in diversity, with V and J gene preferences.

From the multiplex PCR reads, TCRdb called clonotypes with MiXCR, one entry per CDR3 protein. The data contain more than 50,000 distinct CDR3 sequences, roughly 44% of them singletons. The CDR3 totals 13 residues. The germline gives CDR1 KGHDR, CDR2 SFDVKD. V lost 2 bases and J 13 bases, leaving 16 bases between the germline ends. This TCR was sampled from a female donor with breast cancer. Some clones in this sample may be carry-over from other donors' samples. The rearrangement uses TRBV24-1 and TRBJ2-5; D possibly matches TRBD1 or TRBD2 (5 bases each). Input material: breast tumor tissue. CDR3 nucleotide sequence: TGTGCCACCAGTGATTCCCGGGACCCACCATCGTACTTC. Translation gives CATSDSRDPPSYF.